This T cell receptor (beta chain) was captured in a study of blood T cells in healthy people across ages (dated by TCRdb to the mid-2010s). With respect to the entire study: Template switching captured roughly one uniquely barcoded TCR beta cDNA molecule per two T cells in model experiments. Age-related changes in TCR beta repertoire diversity were measured in the study by deep sequencing normalized with unique cDNA molecular identifiers. Donors were grouped into four age groups: young (average about 15 years), middle-aged (39), aged (around 60) and long-lived (just over 80). To avoid experimental bias, donors of different ages were spread randomly across the sequencing lanes. The study analyzed two additional independent replicas of 1 million unique cDNA reads from the same blood draw for two donors, one aged 18 to 30 and one aged 80 or older.

There are a few counts of this clonotype. Its target antigen remains unknown. No base qualities exist here, and no much larger clone lies one base off it. Receptor amplification or capture employed 5' RACE. Instrument on record: Illumina HiSeq 2500. The second PCR ran for about 6 to 11 cycles and used a J-beta primer mix along with a sample-barcoded 5' primer. Each TCR beta cDNA molecule received a unique molecular identifier from a template-switch 5' adaptor carrying 12 random nucleotides. Each sample yielded at least 2.5 million CDR3-containing paired-end reads. The Mint cDNA synthesis kit, primed by a TRBC-specific oligonucleotide, was used to synthesize first-strand cDNA from all RNA. Following uracil-DNA glycosylase treatment, a first 18-cycle PCR with universal primers M1SS and BC2_uni_R was performed on all cDNA. The published analysis was carried out like this. Each sample was normalized by randomly selecting 1 million high-quality reads, each carrying a distinct molecular identifier. Reads with shared molecular identifiers were discarded instead of being binned into consensus sequences. CDR3 identification, clonotype clustering and error correction used MiTCR with a Q25 quality threshold and the strictest error-elimination algorithm. A nonparametric unseen species model with Euler transformation was used to estimate a lower bound on total TCR beta diversity. The raw public data were reprocessed by TCRdb itself: fastp quality trimming at Q25, MiXCR clonotype calling, in-frame beta chains only. Entries are consolidated by CDR3 protein sequence, retaining the most common genes and DNA. The V and J calls here are based on TCRdb, not the publication. The sample profile shows 1.5 million to 1.8 million distinct CDR3 sequences; 40% to 45% of them were found once. Less than 5% of the sample belongs to the ten largest clones.

Systemically healthy Caucasian individuals from Russia, 35 to 50 in total and aged about 6 to 100 years, were included as donors. Ten milliliters of peripheral blood were drawn from each donor into EDTA-treated Vacutainer tubes. Ficoll-Paque density-gradient centrifugation was used to isolate PBMCs, with at least 6.5 million per sample. Total RNA, at least 6 micrograms per sample, was extracted from PBMCs with Trizol reagent. The percentages of naive CD45RAhigh/CD27high T cells were determined by flow cytometry on a PBMC aliquot from every donor. What the research found in general, with its limitations: Because the CMV infection status of the donors was unknown, age-related changes in expanded clonotypes may potentially have been confounded. Conclusive comparison of naive and antigen-experienced compartments was prevented by the profiling of bulk unsorted PBMCs. A strong correlation was found between observed TCR beta diversity and the percentage of naive T cells measured by flow cytometry. Observed TCR beta diversity per million T cells fell roughly linearly with age, and a significant reduction was already apparent by age about 38. Compared with the aged group, the long-lived group had more naive CD4+ T cells, fewer expanded clones and increased TCR diversity, a pattern suggesting age selection. Estimates of total diversity based on one million sequenced T cells were considered lower bounds and underestimates.

Sequenced sample: blood. This sequence was found in a woman aged 18-29 years in good health.

The CDR3 loop reads CASSLAGFKETQYF. The bases are TGTGCCAGCAGCTTAGCTGGCTTTAAAGAGACCCAGTACTTC. The rearranged chain carries TRBV7-2 and TRBJ2-5; the D segment cannot be called with confidence. V was cut back by 0 bases and J by 3 bases, leaving a gap of 8 bases between them. The germline V gene gives CDR1 as SGHTA and CDR2 as FQGNSA. Its CDR3 holds 14 amino acids, cysteine through phenylalanine. Kept here is only the CDR3 DNA, which spans 42 bases and is read in frame from base 1.